The present T cell receptor (beta chain) was sequenced within a study of T-cell reconstitution after alpha-beta-depleted transplantation in children (dated by TCRdb to 2016 to 2018). Looking at the study overall: The study quantitatively tracked T-cell immune reconstitution after TCRalphabeta/CD19-depleted allogeneic hematopoietic cell transplantation in children using TCR repertoire profiling. What the study reported, not specific to this receptor: In some patients, the high TCRbeta diversity seen at day 60 was put down to recipient T cells and intrathymic progenitors that had survived conditioning. About two months after transplant, the apparently early recovery of alphabetaT-cell counts reportedly depended on just several hundred clones that had expanded rapidly and came from non-depleted graft cells. Over subsequent months, a decline in hyperexpanded clone frequencies was noted, and after one year, T-cell counts and TCRbeta diversity were mostly ascribed to newly produced T cells.

Preparation of the library involved PCR. Sequencing relied on an Illumina HiSeq 2500. TCR library preparation used molecular barcoding, with unique molecular identifiers applied to normalize quantification of the TCRbeta repertoire. In TCRdb, the public reads were trimmed at Q25 with fastp and aligned with MiXCR, with productive beta chains retained. Identical CDR3 proteins give one entry, which carries the most common genes and DNA. Counted in this sample were around 670,000 distinct CDR3 sequences; about an eighth of them appeared once. The ten largest make up 0.79% of the sample. In light of the paper, this sample's treatment or condition label describes: allogeneic hematopoietic cell transplantation with graft depleted of TCRalphabeta T cells and CD19 B cells. TCRalphabeta/CD19-depleted allogeneic hematopoietic cell grafts were given to the transplant recipients, all of whom were children. V loses 8 bases of germline sequence and J loses 2 bases, and the interval between the two ends is 10 bases. The CDR3, cysteine through phenylalanine, is 13 amino acids long. Left in the record is the CDR3 DNA by itself, 39 bases read in frame from the first base.

This clonotype was found many times. Its antigen is not yet known. No much larger clone is present one base from it, and per-base qualities are unavailable. The sample in question was PBMCs, obtained before TCRalphabeta/CD19-depleted stem cell transplant. The source of this sequence is a girl aged 2-10 years with congenital amegakaryocytic thrombocytopenia, due to receive a stem cell transplant. The chain employs TRBV12-3 or TRBV12-4 and TRBJ1-5; no confident D gene assignment can be made. In nucleotide form, the sequence is TGTGCCAGCGGGGTTATGGGCAATCAGCCCCAGCATTTT. Translation gives CASGVMGNQPQHF.